These 8 T cell receptor beta chains originate from one sample sequenced in a study of CD8 T cells in Susac syndrome. A quantity of about 0.5 to 1 ug RNA underwent reverse transcription using random hexamers. TCRdb reprocessed the immunoSEQ multiplex PCR reads via MiXCR and lists one record per CDR3 protein. The sample consists of 150,000 to 200,000 distinct CDR3 sequences, roughly 94% of them appearing once. The sample consisted of CD4+ T cells from PBMCs. The receptor source for this set is a human donor with Susac syndrome.

This rearrangement joins TRBV7-9 to TRBJ2-5, with D uncertain. V was shortened by 5 bases and J by 9 bases, with 10 bases between the two germline ends. This CDR3 comprises 11 residues. CDR1 and CDR2 (germline): SEHNR, FQNEAQ (reference sequence). CDR3 amino acids: CASSRQWAQYF. The CDR3 nucleotides are TGTGCCAGCAGCCGGCAGTGGGCCCAGTACTTC.

The CDR3 region has the DNA TGTGCCAGCAGCTTAGGAGGGGAGGGCAAAAACATTCAGTACTTC. Translated: CASSLGGEGKNIQYF. This chain connects TRBV11-2 to TRBJ2-4; 7 nucleotides line up with TRBD2. With V trimmed by 1 base and J by 3 bases, 3 bases remained unmatched. Germline V gene data show CDR1 as SGHAT and CDR2 as FQNNGV. The CDR3 totals 15 residues.

The V gene is TRBV24-1, the J gene TRBJ2-7; D may be TRBD1 or TRBD2 (5 bases each). Germline CDR1 reads KGHDR; CDR2 reads SFDVKD. The CDR3 sequence is 14 residues long. V dropped 3 bases and J dropped 2 bases, with 10 bases sitting between them. In DNA, the CDR3 is TGTGCCACCAGTGATGGGGACCAACCCTACGAGCAGTACTTC. Protein product: CATSDGDQPYEQYF.

This rearrangement joins TRBV7-2 to TRBJ2-5; D tentatively fits TRBD1 or TRBD2 (5 bases each). Germline lookup yields CDR1 SGHTA and CDR2 FQGNSA. V was pared by 1 base and J by 1 base, with 19 bases between. This CDR3 comprises 18 residues. The CDR3 loop is CASSLGFSGRVSQETQYF. The CDR3 DNA reads as TGTGCCAGCAGCTTAGGATTTTCGGGGCGGGTGAGCCAAGAGACCCAGTACTTC. Drawing the rest from reference TRBV7-2 and TRBJ2-5, the complete variable domain is GAGVSQSPSNKVTEKGKDVELRCDPISGHTALYWYRQSLGQGLEFLIYFQGNSAPDKSGLPSDRFSAERTGGSVSTLTIQRTQQEDSAVYLCASSLGFSGRVSQETQYFGPGTRLLVL.

Here the CDR3 DNA reads TGTGCCAGCAGTGAATTGGGACAGGGCAAGAGGAGTGGGGCCAACGTCCTGACTTTC. Translation: CASSELGQGKRSGANVLTF. The chain couples TRBV25-1 to TRBJ2-6; the match to TRBD1 covers 9 bases. From germline, CDR1 is MGHDK and CDR2 SYGVNS. The CDR3 consists of 19 residues. The junction had 10 bases not matched to a gene; V was cut back by 1 base and J by 3 bases.

The genes are TRBV4-3 and TRBJ1-2; D not certain. V dropped 0 bases and J dropped 8 bases, with 13 bases sitting between them. This CDR3 region has 14 residues. Per germline, CDR1 LGHNA and CDR2 YSLEER. The CDR3 coding sequence is TGCGCCAGCAGCCAAGAAGAGGCCGGGAACGGCTACACCTTC. This translates into CASSQEEAGNGYTF.

This chain connects TRBV4-2 to TRBJ1-1, with 7 bases aligning to TRBD1. Germline assignment: CDR1 LGHNA and CDR2 YNFKEQ. The CDR3 spans 15 residues. V lost 4 bases to trimming and J lost 5 bases; unmatched junction nucleotides: 10. CDR3 sequence reads: CASSPFLDRDTEAFF. The DNA for the CDR3 is TGTGCCAGCAGCCCGTTTCTAGACAGGGATACTGAAGCTTTCTTT.

The V call is TRBV6-5, the J call TRBJ1-2; D might be TRBD1 (5 bases). The CDR3 length is 14 residues. V lost 8 bases, J lost 8 bases, and 21 bases lay in between. The germline gives CDR1 MNHEY, CDR2 SVGAGI. The CDR3 bases are TGTGCCAGCCAACGGGCAGGGAGGGTGAGCGGCTACACCTTC. Residues: CASQRAGRVSGYTF.